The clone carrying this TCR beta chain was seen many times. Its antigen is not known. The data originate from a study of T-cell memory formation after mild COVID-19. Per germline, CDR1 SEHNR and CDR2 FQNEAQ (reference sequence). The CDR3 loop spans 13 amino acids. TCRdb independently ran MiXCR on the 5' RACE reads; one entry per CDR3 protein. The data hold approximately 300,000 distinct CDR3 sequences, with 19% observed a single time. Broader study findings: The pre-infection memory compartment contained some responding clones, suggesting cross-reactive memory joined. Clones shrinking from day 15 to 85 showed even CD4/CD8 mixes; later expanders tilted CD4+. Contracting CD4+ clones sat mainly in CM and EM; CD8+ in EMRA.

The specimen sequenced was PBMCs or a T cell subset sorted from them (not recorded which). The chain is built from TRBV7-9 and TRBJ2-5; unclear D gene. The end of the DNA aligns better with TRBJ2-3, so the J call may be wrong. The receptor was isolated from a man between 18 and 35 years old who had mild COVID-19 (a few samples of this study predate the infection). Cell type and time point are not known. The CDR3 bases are TGTGCCAGCAGCTTCGGCCCTCAAGAGACGCAGTATTTT. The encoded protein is CASSFGPQETQYF.